Below are 25 T cell receptor beta chains sequenced from a single sample in a study of shared clonotypes between healthy human individuals. Only in-frame clones appear in the TCRdb table, and some are missing; sequencing was by immunoSEQ multiplex PCR. The sample includes some 1,600,000 clones, 95% to 99% of them seen just once. Specimen: naive CD4+ T cells sorted from blood. Subset here: CD45RA+ positively selected. The receptors were gathered from a man aged 25 to 40 in good health.

Of note for this clone: Distinct nucleotide sequences in the sample also encode this CDR3. The chain couples TRBV9 to TRBJ2-1; no clear D gene. Germline V gene sequence: CDR1 SGDLS, CDR2 YYNGEE. The V gene lost 0 bases and the J gene lost 3 bases, with 7 bases spanning the gap. This CDR3 is 14 amino acids long. The DNA for the CDR3 is TGTGCCAGCAGCGTAGCGCAAGGCTACAATGAGCAGTTCTTC. Protein: CASSVAQGYNEQFF.

The V call is TRBV18, the J call TRBJ2-1, with D possibly matching TRBD2 (6 bases). Germline CDR1 is KGHSH and CDR2 is LQKENI. Trimming removed 3 bases from V and 6 bases from J, with 15 bases in between. This CDR3 region has 15 residues. The CDR3 nucleotides read TGTGCCAGCTCACCTGAGCGGGCCCCATTCAATGAGCAGTTCTTC. Its protein is CASSPERAPFNEQFF.

The genes are TRBV18 and TRBJ2-4; D uncertain. CDR1 and CDR2 from the germline V gene are KGHSH and LQKENI. V was trimmed by 1 base and J by 7 bases, leaving 14 bases between them. This CDR3 is 15 amino acids long. The CDR3 sequence is CASSPRTSTANIQYF. The CDR3, as DNA: TGTGCCAGCTCACCACGTACGTCCACGGCGAACATTCAGTACTTC. The full variable domain, in which reference TRBV18 and TRBJ2-4 provide the parts outside the CDR3, is NAGVMQNPRHLVRRRGQEARLRCSPMKGHSHVYWYRQLPEEGLKFMVYLQKENIIDESGMPKERFSAEFPKEGPSILRIQQVVRGDSAAYFCASSPRTSTANIQYFGAGTRLSVL.

The J gene is TRBJ2-3, the V gene TRBV5-4; TRBD2 aligns across 11 bases. CDR1 is SGHNT and CDR2 is YYREEE in the germline V gene (reference sequence). V trimming: 0 bases; J trimming: 9 bases; junction bases outside the gene matches: 0. CDR3 length: 13 amino acids. CDR3 sequence: CASSLGLAGTQYF. The CDR3 DNA sequence: TGTGCCAGCAGCTTGGGACTAGCGGGAACGCAGTATTTT.

The count of this clone is one. The chain joins TRBV5-4 to TRBJ1-5; no clear D gene. The CDR3 length is 18 residues. Per the germline V gene, CDR1 is SGHNT and CDR2 is YYREEE (reference sequence). The V gene lost 3 bases and the J gene lost 2 bases, with 21 bases spanning the gap. CDR3 coding DNA: TGTGCCAGCAGCTCCCATGACGCCGGTGACTACCGCAATCAGCCCCAGCATTTT. Protein sequence: CASSSHDAGDYRNQPQHF.

The V gene is TRBV28, the J gene TRBJ1-3; D remains ambiguous. Trimming stripped 6 bases from V and 0 bases from J, with 12 bases between. Per germline, CDR1 MDHEN and CDR2 SYDVKM. This CDR3 has 15 amino acids. The CDR3 sequence: CASRLGRYSGNTIYF. The CDR3 bases are TGTGCCAGCAGGCTAGGACGGTACTCTGGAAACACCATATATTTT. The entire variable domain, with the rest obtained from reference TRBV28 and TRBJ1-3, is as follows: DVKVTQSSRYLVKRTGEKVFLECVQDMDHENMFWYRQDPGLGLRLIYFSYDVKMKEKGDIPEGYSVSREKKERFSLILESASTNQTSMYLCASRLGRYSGNTIYFGEGSWLTVV.

This chain connects TRBV2 to TRBJ1-5, with D possibly being TRBD1 (6 bases). This CDR3 comprises 13 residues. Germline V CDR1 and CDR2: SNHLY, FYNNEI. Trimming took off 10 bases at V and 0 bases at J, with 10 bases between the two ends. The DNA for the CDR3 is TGTGCCATGAAGGGGGATAGCAATCAGCCCCAGCATTTT. It is translated as CAMKGDSNQPQHF.

This rearrangement joins TRBV6-5 to TRBJ2-2, with D possibly being TRBD2 (5 bases). Germline CDR1 is MNHEY and CDR2 is SVGAGI. Trimming left V 6 bases short and J 6 bases short, with 17 bases between. CDR3 length: 15 residues. Written as DNA, the CDR3 is TGTGCCAGCAGCTTCCGGGAACTCCCACCCGGGGAGCTGTTTTTT. Protein product: CASSFRELPPGELFF.

This rearrangement joins TRBV28 to TRBJ1-2, with TRBD1 as a possible D gene (6 bases). The CDR3 has 14 residues. Germline V gene sequence: CDR1 MDHEN, CDR2 SYDVKM. Trimming shortened V by 5 bases and J by 8 bases, and 18 bases separated the two germline ends. The CDR3 sequence is CASSPTSGETGYTF. CDR3 DNA: TGTGCCAGCAGTCCGACCTCAGGGGAGACGGGCTACACCTTC.

The chain employs TRBV5-1 and TRBJ2-3; no clear D. Germline V gene sequence: CDR1 SGHRS, CDR2 YFSETQ. The CDR3 runs to 15 residues. With 1 base removed from V and 5 bases from J, the gap between germline ends came to 14 bases. The CDR3: CASSLMTGWGDTQYF. The CDR3 nucleotides are TGCGCCAGCAGCTTGATGACCGGCTGGGGAGATACGCAGTATTTT.

V gene TRBV4-3 combines with J gene TRBJ2-7; D call uncertain. This CDR3 contains 15 residues. The germline V and J ends were trimmed by 0 bases and 3 bases, with 12 bases remaining between them. The V gene's germline CDR1 is LGHNA and CDR2 YSLEER. The CDR3: CASSQDIDLFYEQYF. The CDR3 nucleotides are TGCGCCAGCAGCCAAGATATTGACCTTTTCTACGAGCAGTACTTC.

The chain recombines TRBV7-3 with TRBJ2-1, with a possible D match to TRBD1 (5 bases). The length of the CDR3 is 14 residues. Deletions cut 5 bases from V and 10 bases from J, with 18 bases between. Germline CDR1 SGHTA, CDR2 FQGTGA. The CDR3 coding sequence is TGTGCCAGCAGCCCTCGGACAAGCTATCGAGAGCAGTTCTTC. Translated: CASSPRTSYREQFF.

V gene TRBV28 combines with J gene TRBJ1-5; no firm D call. The CDR3 consists of 13 residues. V was trimmed by 4 bases and J by 7 bases, leaving 11 bases between them. From germline, CDR1 is MDHEN and CDR2 SYDVKM. The CDR3 nucleotides read TGTGCCAGCAGTTCCCAACTACCCCAGCCCCAGCATTTT. The encoded protein is CASSSQLPQPQHF.

This clone was counted a single time. V and J are TRBV6-1 and TRBJ2-1; 9 bases line up with TRBD2. V shed 7 bases and J 8 bases; nucleotides not matched to a gene: 9. The CDR3 has 14 amino acids. Germline assignment: CDR1 MNHNS and CDR2 SASEGT. The CDR3 nucleotides are TGTGCCAGCACATGGGCTAGCGGGACCGATGAGCAGTTCTTC. Its translation: CASTWASGTDEQFF.

This clone was picked up a small number of times. This chain links TRBV10-1 with TRBJ1-1, with D unclear. V was clipped by 3 bases and J by 0 bases, with 5 bases between them. This CDR3 has 13 amino acids. Per the germline V gene, CDR1 is WNHNN and CDR2 is SYGVQD (reference sequence). The CDR3 is CASSDNMNTEAFF. The CDR3 bases are TGCGCCAGCAGTGACAACATGAACACTGAAGCTTTCTTT.

Details on this clone: Other nucleotide sequences in the sample specify the same CDR3. The chain recombines TRBV5-1 with TRBJ2-1, with no clear D. Trimming left V 0 bases short and J 4 bases short, with 5 bases between. The CDR3 is 13 residues long. In germline, CDR1 is SGHRS, CDR2 YFSETQ. This CDR3 is CASSLDTYNEQFF. The CDR3 DNA follows: TGCGCCAGCAGCTTGGATACTTACAATGAGCAGTTCTTC.

The chain links TRBV19 to TRBJ1-5; no clear D. The ends were cut back, 5 bases at V and 1 base at J, with 12 bases in the middle. Germline V gene sequence: CDR1 LNHDA, CDR2 SQIVND (reference sequence). The CDR3 is made up of 15 amino acids. In nucleotides, the CDR3 is TGTGCCAGTAGTCCCCGCGAAGGGAGCAATCAGCCCCAGCATTTT. Translation: CASSPREGSNQPQHF.

CDR3 sequence (DNA): TGTGCCAGCAGCCGACGGGACTCAAGCTACGAGCAGTACTTC. Its protein product is CASSRRDSSYEQYF. The gene calls are TRBV5-4 and TRBJ2-7, with D tentatively TRBD2 (6 bases). The V gene lost 4 bases and the J gene lost 3 bases, with 14 bases spanning the gap. The CDR3 is made up of 14 amino acids. Germline V gene data show CDR1 as SGHNT and CDR2 as YYREEE (reference sequence).

This rearrangement joins TRBV7-2 to TRBJ2-7; a possible D gene is TRBD2 (5 bases). The CDR3 is 14 amino acids. Looked up from germline, CDR1 is SGHTA and CDR2 is FQGNSA. Trimming took 4 bases from V and 2 from J, leaving 12 bases between them. CDR3 sequence (DNA): TGTGCCAGCAGCTACCGGGATCCCGCCTACGAGCAGTACTTC. Translating it yields CASSYRDPAYEQYF. The variable domain in full, with the rest retrieved from reference TRBV7-2 and TRBJ2-7, is GAGVSQSPSNKVTEKGKDVELRCDPISGHTALYWYRQSLGQGLEFLIYFQGNSAPDKSGLPSDRFSAERTGGSVSTLTIQRTQQEDSAVYLCASSYRDPAYEQYFGPGTRLTVT.

The chain links TRBV9 to TRBJ2-3; 12 bases agree with TRBD2. V gave up 0 bases and J gave up 3 bases; unmatched junction bases: 5. The CDR3 loop spans 17 amino acids. Looked up from germline, CDR1 is SGDLS and CDR2 is YYNGEE. CDR3 in DNA: TGTGCCAGCAGCGTAGCGCTAGCGGGAGGGATAACAGATACGCAGTATTTT. Protein product: CASSVALAGGITDTQYF.

The chain has TRBV5-1 and TRBJ2-4; 9 bases are shared with TRBD1. V shed 7 bases, J shed 8 bases, and the junction held 4 bases outside the gene matches. The CDR3 covers 12 residues. CDR1 SGHRS and CDR2 YFSETQ come from the germline V gene. In nucleotides, the CDR3 is TGCGCCAGCGGGACAGGGTGGGACATTCAGTACTTC. Translating gives CASGTGWDIQYF.

This chain joins TRBV18 and TRBJ2-5; D ambiguous. Trimming shortened V by 0 bases and J by 5 bases, and 10 bases separated the two germline ends. Per germline, CDR1 KGHSH and CDR2 LQKENI. This CDR3 comprises 14 residues. DNA of the CDR3: TGTGCCAGCTCACCACCTTACAGCTCTGAGACCCAGTACTTC. This codes for CASSPPYSSETQYF. The variable domain in full, completed from reference TRBV18 and TRBJ2-5, reads NAGVMQNPRHLVRRRGQEARLRCSPMKGHSHVYWYRQLPEEGLKFMVYLQKENIIDESGMPKERFSAEFPKEGPSILRIQQVVRGDSAAYFCASSPPYSSETQYFGPGTRLLVL.

This clone appeared once. The genes are TRBV30 and TRBJ2-5; 12 bases match TRBD2. The CDR3 loop spans 13 amino acids. CDR1 and CDR2 from the germline V gene are GTSNPN and SVGIG (reference sequence). Unmatched junction bases numbered 3, after V lost 6 bases and J lost 4 bases. The CDR3 DNA sequence: TGTGCCTGTCCGGGACTAGCGGGAGAGACCCAGTACTTC. This sequence encodes CACPGLAGETQYF.

The V call is TRBV7-2, the J call TRBJ2-1; D is ambiguous. The V end was cut by 1 base, the J end by 3 bases, with 10 bases between. This CDR3 has 15 amino acids. Germline CDR1 SGHTA, CDR2 FQGNSA. The CDR3 is CASSLGHALYNEQFF. CDR3 coding DNA: TGTGCCAGCAGCTTAGGGCACGCACTCTACAATGAGCAGTTCTTC.

The V gene is TRBV5-3, the J gene TRBJ1-2; no firm D call. TRBV5-3 is designated an ORF whose function remains uncertain. CDR3 length equals 9 residues. Trimming took 6 bases from V and 3 from J, leaving 0 bases between them. The CDR3 spells CARNYGYTF. CDR3 in DNA: TGTGCCAGAAACTATGGCTACACCTTC.